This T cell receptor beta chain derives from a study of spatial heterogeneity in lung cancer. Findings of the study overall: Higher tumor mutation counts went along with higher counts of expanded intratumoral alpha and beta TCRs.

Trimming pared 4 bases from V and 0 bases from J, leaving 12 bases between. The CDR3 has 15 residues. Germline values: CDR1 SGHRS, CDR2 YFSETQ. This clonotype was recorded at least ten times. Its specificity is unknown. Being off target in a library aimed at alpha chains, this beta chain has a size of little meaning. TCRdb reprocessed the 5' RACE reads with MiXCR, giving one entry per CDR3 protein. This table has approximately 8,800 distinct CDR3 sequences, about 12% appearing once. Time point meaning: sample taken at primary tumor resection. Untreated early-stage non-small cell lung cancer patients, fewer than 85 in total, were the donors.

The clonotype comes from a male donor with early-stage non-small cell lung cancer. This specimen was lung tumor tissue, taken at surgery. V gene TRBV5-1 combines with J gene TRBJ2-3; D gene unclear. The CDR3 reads CASSEGSSSTDTQYF. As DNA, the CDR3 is TGCGCCAGCAGCGAAGGGTCTTCTAGCACAGATACGCAGTATTTT.